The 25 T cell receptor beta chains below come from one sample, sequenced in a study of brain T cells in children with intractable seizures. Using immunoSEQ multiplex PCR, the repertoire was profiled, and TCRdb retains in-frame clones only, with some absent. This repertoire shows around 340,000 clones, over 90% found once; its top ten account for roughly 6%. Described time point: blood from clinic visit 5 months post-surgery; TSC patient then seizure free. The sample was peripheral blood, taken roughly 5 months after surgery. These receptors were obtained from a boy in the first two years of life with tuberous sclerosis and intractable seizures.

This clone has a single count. As DNA, the CDR3 is TGTGCCAGCAGTGACCCTAAGAGCGAGCAGTACTTC. Its protein is CASSDPKSEQYF. V is TRBV27 and J is TRBJ2-7; D ambiguous. The V gene lost 5 bases and the J gene lost 6 bases, with 11 bases spanning the gap. Germline V lookup: CDR1 MNHEY, CDR2 SMNVEV (reference sequence). The CDR3 length is 12 residues.

Here the CDR3 DNA reads TGTGCCAGCAGACCCACAGGGGGCTCTGGCTACACCTTC. Translation gives CASRPTGGSGYTF. The chain employs TRBV6-5 and TRBJ1-2; 9 nucleotides match TRBD1. The CDR3 totals 13 residues. Germline assignment: CDR1 MNHEY and CDR2 SVGAGI. The V gene end was trimmed by 6 bases and the J gene end by 7 bases; junction bases not matched to a gene: 6.

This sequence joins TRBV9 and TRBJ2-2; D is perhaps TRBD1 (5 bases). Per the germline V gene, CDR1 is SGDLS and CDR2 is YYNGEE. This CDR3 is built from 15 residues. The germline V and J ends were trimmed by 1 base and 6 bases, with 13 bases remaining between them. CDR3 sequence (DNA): TGTGCCAGCAGCGTACTATCAAGGGGCGCCGGGGAGCTGTTTTTT. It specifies CASSVLSRGAGELFF. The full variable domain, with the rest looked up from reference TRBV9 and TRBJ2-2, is DSGVTQTPKHLITATGQRVTLRCSPRSGDLSVYWYQQSLDQGLQFLIQYYNGEERAKGNILERFSAQQFPDLHSELNLSSLELGDSALYFCASSVLSRGAGELFFGEGSRLTVL.

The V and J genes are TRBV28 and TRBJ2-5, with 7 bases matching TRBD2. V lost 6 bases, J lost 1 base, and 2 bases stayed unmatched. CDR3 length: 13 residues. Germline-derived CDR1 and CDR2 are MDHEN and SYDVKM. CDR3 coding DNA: TGTGCCAGCAGAGCTAGCGGCCAAGAGACCCAGTACTTC. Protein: CASRASGQETQYF.

The CDR3 DNA reads TGCGCCAGCAGCTTGAAGGTGGGACAGTCCTACTACAATGAGCAGTTCTTC. Translating it yields CASSLKVGQSYYNEQFF. This chain links TRBV5-1 with TRBJ2-1; 7 bases agree with TRBD1. CDR1 SGHRS and CDR2 YFSETQ come from the germline V gene. This CDR3 has 17 residues. The V and J ends lost 1 base and 3 bases, in that order; junction bases with no gene match: 10.

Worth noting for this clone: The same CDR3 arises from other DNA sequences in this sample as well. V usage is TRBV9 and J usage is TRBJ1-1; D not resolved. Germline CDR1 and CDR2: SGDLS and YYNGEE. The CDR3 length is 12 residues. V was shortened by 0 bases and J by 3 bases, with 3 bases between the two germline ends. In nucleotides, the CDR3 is TGTGCCAGCAGCGTAGGGGACACTGAAGCTTTCTTT. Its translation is CASSVGDTEAFF.

CDR3: CASSSGGYNTGELFF. CDR3 sequence (DNA): TGCGCCAGCAGCTCCGGGGGGTATAACACCGGGGAGCTGTTTTTT. This chain connects TRBV5-1 to TRBJ2-2, with TRBD2 matching 7 bases. Germline CDR1 and CDR2: SGHRS and YFSETQ. CDR3 length equals 15 residues. The trim removed 3 bases at V and 2 bases at J, leaving 4 bases unmatched.

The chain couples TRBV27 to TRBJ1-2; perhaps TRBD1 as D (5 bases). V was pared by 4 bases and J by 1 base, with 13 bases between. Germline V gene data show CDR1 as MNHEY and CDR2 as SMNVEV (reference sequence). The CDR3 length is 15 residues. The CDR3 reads CASSSRDRFNYGYTF. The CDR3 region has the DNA TGTGCCAGCAGTTCCCGGGACCGCTTTAACTATGGCTACACCTTC.

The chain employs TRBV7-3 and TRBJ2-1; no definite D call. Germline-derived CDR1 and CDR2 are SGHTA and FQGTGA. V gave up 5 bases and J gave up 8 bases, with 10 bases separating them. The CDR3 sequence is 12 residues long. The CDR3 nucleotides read TGTGCCAGCAGCCCGTCAGTTGATGAGCAGTTCTTC. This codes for CASSPSVDEQFF.

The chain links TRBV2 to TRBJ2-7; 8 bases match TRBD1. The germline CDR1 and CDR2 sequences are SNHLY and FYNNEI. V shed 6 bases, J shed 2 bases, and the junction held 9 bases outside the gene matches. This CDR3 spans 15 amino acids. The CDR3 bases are TGTGCCAGCAGACGATTCCGGGACAGGACCTACGAGCAGTACTTC. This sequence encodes CASRRFRDRTYEQYF.

CDR3 nucleotide sequence: TGCGCCAGCAGCTTGGTAGGCGGGGAAATGGGTTACGAGCAGTACTTC. Protein sequence: CASSLVGGEMGYEQYF. The chain uses TRBV5-1 and TRBJ2-7; possibly TRBD2 for D (6 bases). V was cut by 0 bases and J by 4 bases, with 17 bases left in between. The CDR3 sequence is 16 residues long. Germline assignment: CDR1 SGHRS and CDR2 YFSETQ. The full variable domain, its missing parts supplied by reference TRBV5-1 and TRBJ2-7, is KAGVTQTPRYLIKTRGQQVTLSCSPISGHRSVSWYQQTPGQGLQFLFEYFSETQRNKGNFPGRFSGRQFSNSRSEMNVSTLELGDSALYLCASSLVGGEMGYEQYFGPGTRLTVT.

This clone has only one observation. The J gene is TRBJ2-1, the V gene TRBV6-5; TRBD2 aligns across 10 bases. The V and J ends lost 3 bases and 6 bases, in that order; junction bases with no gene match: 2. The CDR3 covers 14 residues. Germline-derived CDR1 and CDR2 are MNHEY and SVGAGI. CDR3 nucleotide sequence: TGTGCCAGCAGTTATGGGACTAGCGTCAATGAGCAGTTCTTC. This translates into CASSYGTSVNEQFF.

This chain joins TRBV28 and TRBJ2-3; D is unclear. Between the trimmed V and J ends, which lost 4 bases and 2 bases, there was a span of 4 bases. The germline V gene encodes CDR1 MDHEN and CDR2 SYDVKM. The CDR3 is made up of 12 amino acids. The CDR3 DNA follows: TGTGCCAGCAGTTCCCCCACAGATACGCAGTATTTT. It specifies CASSSPTDTQYF.

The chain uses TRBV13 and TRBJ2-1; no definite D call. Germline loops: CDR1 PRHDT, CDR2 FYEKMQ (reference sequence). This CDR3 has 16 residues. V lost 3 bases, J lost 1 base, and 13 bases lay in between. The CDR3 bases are TGTGCCAGCAGCTTCCGGACCCAAGGGTCCTACAATGAGCAGTTCTTC. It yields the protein CASSFRTQGSYNEQFF.

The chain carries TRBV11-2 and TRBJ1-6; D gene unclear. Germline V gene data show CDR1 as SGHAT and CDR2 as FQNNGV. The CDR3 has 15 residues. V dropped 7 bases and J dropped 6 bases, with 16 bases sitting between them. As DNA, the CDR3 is TGTGCCAGCAAGAGGAGAGAGGGCTCTAATTCACCCCTCCACTTT. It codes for CASKRREGSNSPLHF.

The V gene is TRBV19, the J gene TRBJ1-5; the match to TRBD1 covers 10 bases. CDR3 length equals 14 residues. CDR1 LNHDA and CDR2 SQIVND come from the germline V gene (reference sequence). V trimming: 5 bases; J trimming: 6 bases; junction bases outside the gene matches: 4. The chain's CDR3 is CASSAGTGAQPQHF. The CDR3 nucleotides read TGTGCCAGTAGTGCTGGGACAGGGGCTCAGCCCCAGCATTTT.

The CDR3 DNA is TGTGCCAGCAGCCAAGAACCAAGACTAGCGGGTGTCTACGAGCAGTACTTC. Translating gives CASSQEPRLAGVYEQYF. The rearrangement joins TRBV3-1 (or the pseudogene TRBV3-2) to TRBJ2-7; TRBD2 matches 10 bases. There are 17 residues in the CDR3. The germline gives CDR1 LGHDT, CDR2 YNNKEL (reference sequence). Trimming removed 0 bases from V and 3 bases from J; junction bases left unmatched: 8.

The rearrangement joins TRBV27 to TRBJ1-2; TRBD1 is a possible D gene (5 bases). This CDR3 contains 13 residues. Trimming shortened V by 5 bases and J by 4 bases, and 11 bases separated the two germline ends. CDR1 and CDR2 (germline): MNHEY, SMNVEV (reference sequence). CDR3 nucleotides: TGTGCCAGCAGTCCAGGAAGGGGCTATGGCTACACCTTC. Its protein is CASSPGRGYGYTF.

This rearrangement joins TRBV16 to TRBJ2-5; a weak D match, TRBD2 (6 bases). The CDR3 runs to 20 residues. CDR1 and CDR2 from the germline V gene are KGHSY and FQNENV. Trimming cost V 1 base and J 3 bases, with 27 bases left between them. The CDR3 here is CASSQYGLATRALGEETQYF. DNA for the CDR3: TGTGCCAGCAGCCAATATGGCCTAGCGACAAGGGCCTTGGGGGAAGAGACCCAGTACTTC.

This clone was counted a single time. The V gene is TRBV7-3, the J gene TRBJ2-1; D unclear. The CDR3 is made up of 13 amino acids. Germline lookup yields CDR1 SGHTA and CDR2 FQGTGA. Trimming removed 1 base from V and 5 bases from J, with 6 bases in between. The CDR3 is CASSLRGDNEQFF. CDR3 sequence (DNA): TGTGCCAGCAGCTTAAGGGGTGACAATGAGCAGTTCTTC.

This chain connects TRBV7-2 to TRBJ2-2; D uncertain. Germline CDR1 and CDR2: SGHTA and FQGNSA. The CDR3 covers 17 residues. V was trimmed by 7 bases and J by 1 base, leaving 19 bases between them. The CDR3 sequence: CASIPRVSSMNTGELFF. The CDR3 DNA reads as TGTGCCAGCATCCCTAGAGTTAGCTCAATGAACACCGGGGAGCTGTTTTTT.

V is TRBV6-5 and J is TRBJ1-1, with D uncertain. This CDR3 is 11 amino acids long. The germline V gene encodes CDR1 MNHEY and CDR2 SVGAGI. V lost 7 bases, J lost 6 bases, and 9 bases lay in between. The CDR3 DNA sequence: TGTGCCAGCAACACCGGTGCTGAAGCTTTCTTT. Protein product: CASNTGAEAFF.

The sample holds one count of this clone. This CDR3 reads CASRQNGGRWYEQYF. CDR3 DNA: TGTGCCAGTAGACAAAACGGGGGGAGGTGGTACGAGCAGTACTTC. The chain joins TRBV19 to TRBJ2-7; 7 nucleotides align to TRBD2. The germline gives CDR1 LNHDA, CDR2 SQIVND (reference sequence). The CDR3 runs 15 residues. Trimming cost V 6 bases and J 4 bases; bases outside gene matches: 12.

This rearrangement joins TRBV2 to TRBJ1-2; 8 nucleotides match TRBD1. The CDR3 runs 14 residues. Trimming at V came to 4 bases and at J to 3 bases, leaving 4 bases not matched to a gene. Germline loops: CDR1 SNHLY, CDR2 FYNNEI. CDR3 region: CASSADRVDYGYTF. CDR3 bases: TGTGCCAGCAGTGCGGACAGGGTAGACTATGGCTACACCTTC.

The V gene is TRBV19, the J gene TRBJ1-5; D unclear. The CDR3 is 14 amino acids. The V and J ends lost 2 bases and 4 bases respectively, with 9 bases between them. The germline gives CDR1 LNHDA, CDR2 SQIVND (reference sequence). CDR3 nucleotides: TGTGCCAGTAGTATAAAACGGGGAAATCAGCCCCAGCATTTT. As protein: CASSIKRGNQPQHF.